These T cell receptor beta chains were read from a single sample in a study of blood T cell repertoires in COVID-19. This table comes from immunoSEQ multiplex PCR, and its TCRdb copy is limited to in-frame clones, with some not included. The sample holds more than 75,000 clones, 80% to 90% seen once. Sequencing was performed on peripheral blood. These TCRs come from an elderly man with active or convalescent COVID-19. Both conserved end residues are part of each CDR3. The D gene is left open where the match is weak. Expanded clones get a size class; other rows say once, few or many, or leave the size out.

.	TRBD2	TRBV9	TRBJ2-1	TGTGCCAGCAGCCCCCTCGGGACTACCACATCCAATGAGCAGTTCTTC	CASSPLGTTTSNEQFF
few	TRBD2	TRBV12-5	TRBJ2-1	TGTGCTAGTGCCCTAGCGGGATTTGAGCAGTTCTTC	CASALAGFEQFF
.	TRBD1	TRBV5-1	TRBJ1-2	TGCGCCAGCACCAATGACAGGGGGTCCTATGGCTACACCTTC	CASTNDRGSYGYTF
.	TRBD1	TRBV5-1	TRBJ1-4	TGCGCCAGCAGCACCCGGGACAGTACTAATGAAAAACTGTTTTTT	CASSTRDSTNEKLFF
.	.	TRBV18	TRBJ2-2	TGTGCCAGCTCACCACCGGGCAGCTCGAACACCGGGGAGCTGTTTTTT	CASSPPGSSNTGELFF
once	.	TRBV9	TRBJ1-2	TGTGCCAGCAGCGTAGGTTTGGGAGGGTATGGCTACACCTTC	CASSVGLGGYGYTF
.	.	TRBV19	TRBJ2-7	TGTGCCAGTGGAGGGAGATCGCCGACGGAGCAGTACTTC	CASGGRSPTEQYF
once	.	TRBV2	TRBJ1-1	TGTGCCAGCATGGGCGACATCAGGAACACTGAAGCTTTCTTT	CASMGDIRNTEAFF
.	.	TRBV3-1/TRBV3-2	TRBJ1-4	TGTGCCAGCAGCCCGGGGGGCAAAGAAAAACTGTTTTTT	CASSPGGKEKLFF
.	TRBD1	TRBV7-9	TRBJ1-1	TGTGCCAGCAGCTTACAGGGGGGAAACACTGAAGCTTTCTTT	CASSLQGGNTEAFF
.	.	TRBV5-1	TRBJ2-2	TGCGCCAGCAGCTTGGACATGAACACCGGGGAGCTGTTTTTT	CASSLDMNTGELFF
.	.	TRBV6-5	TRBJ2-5	TGTGCCAGCAGTCGTGGACAGCAAGAGACCCAGTACTTC	CASSRGQQETQYF
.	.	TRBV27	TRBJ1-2	TGTGCCAGCAGAAGTACAGGGCCAGCCTATGGCTACACCTTC	CASRSTGPAYGYTF
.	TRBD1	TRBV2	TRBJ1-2	TGTGCCAGCATCCGACTTACAGGGGAAGGCGGCTACACCTTC	CASIRLTGEGGYTF
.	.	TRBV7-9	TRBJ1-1	TGTGCCAGCAGCTTAGGGCAGGGGTCGAAAAACACTGAAGCTTTCTTT	CASSLGQGSKNTEAFF
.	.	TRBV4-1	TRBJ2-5	TGCGCCAGCAGCCAAGGGATTTCGAGGATGGAGACCCAGTACTTC	CASSQGISRMETQYF
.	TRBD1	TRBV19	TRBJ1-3	TGTGCCAGTAGCCCAGGGTTAAATCTGGGACAGGGACGCACCATATATTTT	CASSPGLNLGQGRTIYF
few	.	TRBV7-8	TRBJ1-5	TGTGCCAGCAGCCCACCCGGGGTCAATCAGCCCCAGCATTTT	CASSPPGVNQPQHF
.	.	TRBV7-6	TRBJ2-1	TGTGCCAGCAGCTCCGGTGCAGGGAATGAGCAGTTCTTC	CASSSGAGNEQFF
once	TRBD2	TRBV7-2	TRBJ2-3	TGTGCCAGCAGCTCATCCCGCGGGGGTAGCACAGATACGCAGTATTTT	CASSSSRGGSTDTQYF
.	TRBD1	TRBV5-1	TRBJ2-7	TGCGCCAGCAGCTTGGGGGACAGGGACTACGAGCAGTACTTC	CASSLGDRDYEQYF
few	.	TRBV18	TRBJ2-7	TGTGCCAGCTCACCACCCGTCCAGTCGGACTCCTACTACGAGCAGTACTTC	CASSPPVQSDSYYEQYF
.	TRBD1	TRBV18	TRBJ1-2	TGTGCCAGCTCACCACGTCCGACAGGGGACTATGGCTACACCTTC	CASSPRPTGDYGYTF
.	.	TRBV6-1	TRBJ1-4	TGTGCCAGCAGTGAAGTTTCAGCAACTAATGAAAAACTGTTTTTT	CASSEVSATNEKLFF
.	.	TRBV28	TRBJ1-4	TGTGCCAGCAGTTCCCCTGGGGGGTTGGGAAAACTGTTTTTT	CASSSPGGLGKLFF
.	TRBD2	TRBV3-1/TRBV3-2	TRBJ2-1	TGTGCCAGCAGCCAAAAAGGGATCGCGGGAGGGAACAATGAGCAGTTCTTC	CASSQKGIAGGNNEQFF
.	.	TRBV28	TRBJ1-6	TGTGCCAGCAGTCTGAATTCACCCCTCCACTTT	CASSLNSPLHF
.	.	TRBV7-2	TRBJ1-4	TGTGCCAGCAGCCGCCCTGGGGGCGCGGGTGAAAAACTGTTTTTT	CASSRPGGAGEKLFF
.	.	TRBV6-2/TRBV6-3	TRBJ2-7	TGTGCCAGCAGCCAATTACCGGGACTCGGGACCTACGAGCAGTACTTC	CASSQLPGLGTYEQYF
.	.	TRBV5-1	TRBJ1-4	TGCGCCAGCAGCTTGGCATCTATCTCAACTAATGAAAAACTGTTTTTT	CASSLASISTNEKLFF
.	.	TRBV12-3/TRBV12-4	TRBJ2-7	TGTGCCAGCAGTTGGGGCGGGACAGTAGAGCAGTACTTC	CASSWGGTVEQYF
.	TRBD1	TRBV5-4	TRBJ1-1	TGTGCCAGCAGCGAGACAGGGATGGTCACTGAAGCTTTCTTT	CASSETGMVTEAFF
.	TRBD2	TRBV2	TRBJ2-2	TGTGCCAGCACTGGAGCGGGAGGAGGTACCGGGGAGCTGTTTTTT	CASTGAGGGTGELFF
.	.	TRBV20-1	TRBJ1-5	TGCAGTGCTAATGACAGGAAGAGCAATCAGCCCCAGCATTTT	CSANDRKSNQPQHF
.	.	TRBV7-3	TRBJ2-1	TGTGCCAGCAGCATTAACTCCTACAATGAGCAGTTCTTC	CASSINSYNEQFF
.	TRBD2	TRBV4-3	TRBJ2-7	TGCGCCAGCAGCCAAGGACATAGCGGGAGGGCTTACGAGCAGTACTTC	CASSQGHSGRAYEQYF
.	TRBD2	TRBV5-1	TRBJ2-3	TGCGCCAGCAGCGCCTCGACTAGCGGGAGAAAGGGGGCTACGCAGTATTTT	CASSASTSGRKGATQYF
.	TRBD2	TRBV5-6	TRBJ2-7	TGTGCCAGCAGTCGGGGCCTAGCGGGTCTCTACGAGCAGTACTTC	CASSRGLAGLYEQYF
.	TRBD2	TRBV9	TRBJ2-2	TGTGCCAGCAGCGACACAAGATTACCCGGGACTAGCGGGCTTACCGGGGAGCTGTTTTTT	CASSDTRLPGTSGLTGELFF
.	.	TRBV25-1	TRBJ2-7	TGTGCCAGCAGCCCCTCGGCAGGGTCGAGCTCCTACGAGCAGTACTTC	CASSPSAGSSSYEQYF
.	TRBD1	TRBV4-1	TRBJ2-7	TGCGCCAGCAGCCGATCCGGGACAGGGGGACTTTACGAGCAGTACTTC	CASSRSGTGGLYEQYF
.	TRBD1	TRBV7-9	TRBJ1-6	TGTGCCAGCAGCACTCGGGACAGCGGTAATTCACCCCTCCACTTT	CASSTRDSGNSPLHF
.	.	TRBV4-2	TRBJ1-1	TGTGCCAGCAGCCAAGATGCAGTCCGCGGGATGGGAGCTTTCTTT	CASSQDAVRGMGAFF
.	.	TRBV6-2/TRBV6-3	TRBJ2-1	TGTGCCAGCAGCCGCGGAGTCGGGCAGTTCTTC	CASSRGVGQFF
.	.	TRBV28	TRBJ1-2	TGTGCCAGCAGTTTGTCAGGGGTAGGTGGCTACACCTTC	CASSLSGVGGYTF
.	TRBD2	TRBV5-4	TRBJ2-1	TGTGCCAGCAGCTTAGAGGGAGGGCCGGGTTACAATGAGCAGTTCTTC	CASSLEGGPGYNEQFF
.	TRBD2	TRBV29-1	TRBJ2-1	TGCAGCGTTGAAGTTGGAGCGGGAGGACTGATAAGGGTTGAGCAGTTCTTC	CSVEVGAGGLIRVEQFF
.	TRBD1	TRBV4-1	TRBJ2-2	TGCGCCAGCAGCCAAACAGACAGGGCTTACGGCACCGGGGAGCTGTTTTTT	CASSQTDRAYGTGELFF
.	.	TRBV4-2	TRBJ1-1	TGTGCCAGCAGCCAAGAAGGGGCCCTGAACACTGAAGCTTTCTTT	CASSQEGALNTEAFF
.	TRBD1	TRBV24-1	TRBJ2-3	TGTGCCACCAGTGACCCTACAGGGGCCGGAGATACGCAGTATTTT	CATSDPTGAGDTQYF
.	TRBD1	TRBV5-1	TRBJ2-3	TGCGCCAGCAGCTTGTTTCCCATCACAGGGGGCGGCACAGATACGCAGTATTTT	CASSLFPITGGGTDTQYF
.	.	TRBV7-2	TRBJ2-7	TGTGCCAGCAGCTCTAGGACAGTGCCCTACGAGCAGTACTTC	CASSSRTVPYEQYF
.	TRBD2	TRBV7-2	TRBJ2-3	TGTGCCAGCAGCTTAGCAGGACTAGCGGGAAACACAGATACGCAGTATTTT	CASSLAGLAGNTDTQYF
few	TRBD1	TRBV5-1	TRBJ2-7	TGCGCCAGCAGCTTCGCCGGGACAGGTGGCTACGAGCAGTACTTC	CASSFAGTGGYEQYF
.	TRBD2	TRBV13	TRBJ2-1	TGTGCCAGCAGCTCTAAACCCGGGACTAGCGGTCCTGTACGCAGGGACAATGAGCAGTTCTTC	CASSSKPGTSGPVRRDNEQFF
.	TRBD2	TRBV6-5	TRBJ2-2	TGTGCCAGCAGTATTAGTAGCGGGAGGGCCGGGGAGCTGTTTTTT	CASSISSGRAGELFF
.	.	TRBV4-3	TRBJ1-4	TGCGCCAGCAGTTATACTAATGAAAAACTGTTTTTT	CASSYTNEKLFF
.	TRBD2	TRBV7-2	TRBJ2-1	TGTGCCAGCAGCTTAGCTGCGGGAGGATACAATGAGCAGTTCTTC	CASSLAAGGYNEQFF
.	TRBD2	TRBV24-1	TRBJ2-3	TGTGCCACCAGTGATCCCCGCGGGAGTGCAGATACGCAGTATTTT	CATSDPRGSADTQYF
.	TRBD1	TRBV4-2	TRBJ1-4	TGTGCCAGCAGCCCACAGGGGGCGCCTAATGAAAAACTGTTTTTT	CASSPQGAPNEKLFF